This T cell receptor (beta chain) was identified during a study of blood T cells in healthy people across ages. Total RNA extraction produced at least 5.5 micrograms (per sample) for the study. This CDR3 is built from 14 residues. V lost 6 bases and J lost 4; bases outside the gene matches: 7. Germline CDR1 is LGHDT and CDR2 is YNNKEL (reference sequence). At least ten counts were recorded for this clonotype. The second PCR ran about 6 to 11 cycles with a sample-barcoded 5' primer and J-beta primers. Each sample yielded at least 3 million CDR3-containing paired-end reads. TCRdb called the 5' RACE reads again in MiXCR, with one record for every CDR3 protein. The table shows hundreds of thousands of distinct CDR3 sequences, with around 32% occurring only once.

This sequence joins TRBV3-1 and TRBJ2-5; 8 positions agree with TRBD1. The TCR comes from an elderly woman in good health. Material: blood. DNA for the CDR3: TGTGCCAGCAGGCCTGCAGGGGGCGGAGAGACCCAGTACTTC. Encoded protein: CASRPAGGGETQYF.